The 7 T cell receptor beta chains below were found in one sample sequenced in a study of T cell repertoires in cytomegalovirus infection. No antigen has been identified for these receptors. One entry per CDR3 protein results from TCRdb running MiXCR on the reads. Found here are hundreds of thousands of distinct CDR3 sequences, about 42% of them singletons; the top ten hold around 45%. The sequenced sample was cultured PBMCs, obtained from culture after CMV antigen stimulation. Receptors were obtained from a human donor in good health (CMV status not recorded). Some clones in this sample may be carry-over from other donors' samples.

The chain employs TRBV19 and TRBJ1-5, with D perhaps matching TRBD1 (6 bases). The germline V gene encodes CDR1 LNHDA and CDR2 SQIVND (reference sequence). Trimming cost V 7 bases and J 0 bases, with 13 bases left between them. CDR3 length: 15 residues. The chain's CDR3 is CASTSWGPSNQPQHF. The DNA of the CDR3 is TGTGCCAGTACAAGCTGGGGGCCTAGCAATCAGCCCCAGCATTTT.

J is TRBJ1-3 and V is TRBV10-3; unclear D gene. V was shortened by 2 bases and J by 0 bases, with 8 bases between the two germline ends. The CDR3 runs 15 residues. Germline V gene lookup returns CDR1 ENHRY and CDR2 SYGVKD. The CDR3 is CAISERGVSGNTIYF. CDR3 in DNA: TGTGCCATCAGTGAGAGAGGAGTCTCTGGAAACACCATATATTTT.

This clonotype has more than one count but fewer than ten. The chain carries TRBV7-2 and TRBJ2-1; 7 nucleotides agree with TRBD2. The J segment lost 4 bases and the V segment lost 5 bases, leaving 5 bases of the junction unmatched. CDR3 size: 14 residues. Looked up from germline, CDR1 is SGHTA and CDR2 is FQGNSA. CDR3 sequence (DNA): TGTGCCAGCAGCCAACCTAGCGGATACAATGAGCAGTTCTTC. Translating gives CASSQPSGYNEQFF. Full variable domain (outside the CDR3, taken from reference TRBV7-2 and TRBJ2-1): GAGVSQSPSNKVTEKGKDVELRCDPISGHTALYWYRQSLGQGLEFLIYFQGNSAPDKSGLPSDRFSAERTGGSVSTLTIQRTQQEDSAVYLCASSQPSGYNEQFFGPGTRLTVL.

The CDR3, as DNA: TGTGCCAGCAGCCCGACTAGTTACACCGGGGAGCTGTTTTTT. Translating it yields CASSPTSYTGELFF. The genes are TRBV7-2 and TRBJ2-2; a possible D gene is TRBD2 (6 bases). V was cut by 5 bases and J by 3 bases, with 10 bases left in between. This CDR3 is 14 amino acids long. CDR1 is SGHTA and CDR2 is FQGNSA in the germline V gene.

This clonotype was seen only a few times. J is TRBJ2-7 and V is TRBV7-3; possible D gene TRBD1, 6 bases. Trimming pared 3 bases from V and 2 bases from J, leaving 11 bases between. Germline V CDR1 and CDR2: SGHTA, FQGTGA. The CDR3 contains 14 residues. In DNA, the CDR3 is TGTGCCAGCAGCTTGACCCAGGGGACCTACGAGCAGTACTTC. Translating gives CASSLTQGTYEQYF.

This clonotype was recorded at least ten times. This CDR3 is CASSLDNTGELFF. In DNA, the CDR3 is TGTGCCAGCAGCTTGGACAACACCGGGGAGCTGTTTTTT. This chain joins TRBV7-2 and TRBJ2-2; D unclear. This CDR3 is built from 13 residues. V lost 3 bases and J 2 bases, leaving 4 bases between the germline ends. CDR1 and CDR2 from the germline V gene are SGHTA and FQGNSA.

This clonotype was detected only once. The gene calls are TRBV19 and TRBJ1-5; no firm D call. Germline lookup yields CDR1 LNHDA and CDR2 SQIVND (reference sequence). The CDR3 consists of 13 residues. Trimming took 4 bases from V and 7 from J, leaving 11 bases between them. The CDR3 region is CASSNDMGQPQHF. CDR3 nucleotides: TGTGCCAGTAGTAACGATATGGGGCAGCCCCAGCATTTT.